Shown below are 8 T cell receptor beta chains from a single sample sequenced in a study of OX40 agonist ivuxolimab in advanced cancers. Sequencing used immunoSEQ multiplex PCR; TCRdb keeps in-frame clones, though not all of them. The sample holds roughly 80,000 clones, around nine tenths seen once. Source: CD4+ or CD8+ T cells sorted from blood, taken in a trial of the OX40 agonist ivuxolimab. The receptor source for this set is an adult with an advanced solid tumor such as melanoma, head and neck, liver or kidney cancer.

This chain links TRBV6-1 with TRBJ2-3; no firm D call. Looked up from germline, CDR1 is MNHNS and CDR2 is SASEGT. Trimming shortened V by 6 bases and J by 0 bases, and 1 base separated the two germline ends. CDR3 length: 11 residues. CDR3 nucleotide sequence: TGTGCCAGCAGCAGCACAGATACGCAGTATTTT. It encodes CASSSTDTQYF.

V is TRBV19 and J is TRBJ1-4; TRBD1 might be the D (5 bases). The V end was cut by 3 bases, the J end by 4 bases, with 12 bases between. Germline CDR1 and CDR2: LNHDA and SQIVND (reference sequence). The CDR3 covers 15 residues. For the CDR3, the DNA is TGTGCCAGTAGTATCTCCACAGGACTTAATGAAAAACTGTTTTTT. Amino acid sequence: CASSISTGLNEKLFF.

V and J are TRBV6-6 and TRBJ1-1; 7 nucleotides align to TRBD1. Germline V gives CDR1 MNHNY, CDR2 SVGAGI (reference sequence). Trimming removed 5 bases from V and 7 bases from J; junction bases left unmatched: 10. The CDR3 has 14 amino acids. CDR3 loop: CASSTRRGPSEAFF. CDR3 DNA: TGTGCCAGCAGTACGCGGAGGGGGCCAAGTGAAGCTTTCTTT.

This sequence joins TRBV7-2 and TRBJ2-2; no firm D call. Germline lookup yields CDR1 SGHTA and CDR2 FQGNSA. The CDR3 consists of 14 residues. V was shortened by 3 bases and J by 4 bases, with 9 bases between the two germline ends. This chain's CDR3 is CASSFHGPTGELFF. The DNA for the CDR3 is TGTGCCAGCAGCTTTCATGGCCCCACCGGGGAGCTGTTTTTT.

This clone was seen a single time. The chain links TRBV5-6 to TRBJ1-3, with unresolved D. This CDR3 spans 16 amino acids. The V gene's germline CDR1 is SGHDT and CDR2 YYEEEE. Trimming removed 4 bases at V and 4 bases at J, with 18 bases between. The CDR3 DNA is TGTGCCAGCAGCGAAGCCGGGTCGGGCTACGGAAACACCATATATTTT. It codes for CASSEAGSGYGNTIYF.

The chain carries TRBV5-6 and TRBJ2-1; 13 bases map to TRBD2. The CDR3 extends over 16 amino acids. Per germline, CDR1 SGHDT and CDR2 YYEEEE. The J segment lost 6 bases and the V segment lost 4 bases, leaving 7 bases of the junction unmatched. The chain's CDR3 is CASSLGLAGASNEQFF. In nucleotides, the CDR3 is TGTGCCAGCAGCCTCGGACTAGCGGGAGCCTCCAATGAGCAGTTCTTC.

J is TRBJ2-7 and V is TRBV7-2, with TRBD2 identical over 11 bases. V trimming: 6 bases; J trimming: 4 bases; junction bases outside the gene matches: 8. CDR3 size: 15 residues. Germline V gene sequence: CDR1 SGHTA, CDR2 FQGNSA. CDR3 nucleotide sequence: TGTGCCAGCAGTCGTCAGACTAGCGGGGCTTACGAGCAGTACTTC. The encoded protein is CASSRQTSGAYEQYF.

Only a few counts were recorded for this clone. This sequence joins TRBV9 and TRBJ2-3; 14 bases fit TRBD2. Per the germline V gene, CDR1 is SGDLS and CDR2 is YYNGEE. V shed 3 bases and J 6 bases; nucleotides not matched to a gene: 6. CDR3 size: 16 residues. For the CDR3, the DNA is TGTGCCAGCAGCGAAACCGGGACTAGCGGGAGTGATACGCAGTATTTT. Translated: CASSETGTSGSDTQYF.